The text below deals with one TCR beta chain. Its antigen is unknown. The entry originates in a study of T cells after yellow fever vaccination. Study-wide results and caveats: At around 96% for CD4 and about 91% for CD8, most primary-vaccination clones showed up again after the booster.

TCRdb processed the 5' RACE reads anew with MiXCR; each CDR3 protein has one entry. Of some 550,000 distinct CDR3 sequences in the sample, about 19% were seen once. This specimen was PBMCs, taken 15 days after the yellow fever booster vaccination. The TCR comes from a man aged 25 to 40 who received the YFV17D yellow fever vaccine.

The chain's CDR3 is CASYENRGPTEAFF. CDR3 in DNA: TGTGCCAGCTATGAAAACAGGGGGCCAACTGAAGCTTTCTTT. This sequence joins TRBV27 and TRBJ1-1, with 9 bases matching TRBD1. Germline trimming cut 8 bases from V and 5 bases from J; bases unmatched to any gene: 9. The CDR3 is 14 residues long. CDR1 and CDR2 from the germline V gene are MNHEY and SMNVEV (reference sequence).